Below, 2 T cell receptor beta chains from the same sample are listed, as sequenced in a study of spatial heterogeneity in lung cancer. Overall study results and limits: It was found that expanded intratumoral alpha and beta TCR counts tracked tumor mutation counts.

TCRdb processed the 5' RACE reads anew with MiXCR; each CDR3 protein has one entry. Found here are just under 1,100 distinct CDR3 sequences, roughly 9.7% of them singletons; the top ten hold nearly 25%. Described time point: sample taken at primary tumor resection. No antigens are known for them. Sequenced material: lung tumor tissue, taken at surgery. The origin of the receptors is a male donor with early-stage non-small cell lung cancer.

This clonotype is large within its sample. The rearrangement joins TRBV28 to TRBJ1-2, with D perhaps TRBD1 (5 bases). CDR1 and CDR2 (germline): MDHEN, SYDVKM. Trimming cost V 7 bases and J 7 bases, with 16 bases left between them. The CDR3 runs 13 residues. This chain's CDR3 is CASNVGGQGGYTF. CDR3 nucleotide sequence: TGTGCCAGCAATGTGGGGGGTCAGGGTGGCTACACCTTC.

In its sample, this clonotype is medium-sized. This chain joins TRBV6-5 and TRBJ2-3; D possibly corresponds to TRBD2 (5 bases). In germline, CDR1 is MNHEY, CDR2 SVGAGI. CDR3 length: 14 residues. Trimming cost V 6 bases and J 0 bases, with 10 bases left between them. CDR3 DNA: TGTGCCAGCAGGCGGGCCCGGAGCACAGATACGCAGTATTTT. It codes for CASRRARSTDTQYF.